This T cell receptor (beta chain) was captured by sequencing in a study of regulatory T cells in long-lasting Graves disease. This clonotype was seen at least ten times. CDR1 MDHEN and CDR2 SYDVKM come from the germline V gene. Trimming took off 6 bases at V and 1 base at J, with 9 bases between the two ends. This CDR3 spans 13 amino acids. Stated time point: persistent/refractory GD, antithyroid drugs over 5 years with positive TRAb. With RNA extracted from PBMCs as input, the TCR library was made. Relying on iRepertoire HTBI primers and Arm-PCR of CDR3 regions, the team built TCR beta libraries. TCRdb reanalysed the multiplex PCR reads using MiXCR and keeps one entry per CDR3 protein. The data contain roughly 500,000 distinct CDR3 sequences, 20% to 25% of them singletons.

The V call is TRBV28, the J call TRBJ2-5; D not resolved. The source was peripheral blood mononuclear cells (PBMCs), collected when the disease was refractory, from a patient treated with antithyroid drugs. The sequence came from a female donor with Graves disease. CDR3 nucleotides: TGTGCCAGCAGAAACCTCGCCCAAGAGACCCAGTACTTC. It yields the protein CASRNLAQETQYF.